A selection of T cell receptor beta chains follows, all from one sample in a study of Graves' ophthalmopathy and Graves' hyperthyroidism. In TCRdb, the multiplex PCR reads were re-called with MiXCR into one record per CDR3 protein. The data contain roughly 480,000 distinct CDR3 sequences, around an eighth of them singletons. The sample was blood. These receptors originate from a woman aged 25 to 39 with Graves' ophthalmopathy. The CDR3 runs from the conserved cysteine through the conserved F or W. The D gene is left open where the match is weak. Size is omitted from some rows. Given values are once, few, many or a class for expanded clones.

>TRBV15|TRBJ2-4|NA|many
TGTGCCACCAGCAGGGCTAAACTAGCAGCACTTCAGTACTTC
CATSRAKLAALQYF
>TRBV6-1|TRBJ1-5|NA|many
TGTGCCAGCAGTGGGGTATCGGTAGGAGTGGGCAATCAGCCCCAGCATTTT
CASSGVSVGVGNQPQHF
>TRBV7-8|TRBJ2-4|TRBD2|many
TGTGCCAGCAGCTTGGGGGGGGTAGGGGCCAAAAACATTCAGTACTTC
CASSLGGVGAKNIQYF
>TRBV28|TRBJ2-7|TRBD1|many
TGTGCCAGCAGGCGACAGGGACCCCCCTACGAGCAGTACTTC
CASRRQGPPYEQYF
>TRBV6-4|TRBJ1-3|NA|many
TGTGCCAGCAGCCGGGGGGGCCTTGGGATATACGGAAACACCATATATTTT
CASSRGGLGIYGNTIYF
>TRBV7-2|TRBJ2-4|NA|many
TGTGCCAGCAGCTTAGCCCGCAGGGTAAAAAACATTCAGTACTTC
CASSLARRVKNIQYF
>TRBV7-2|TRBJ2-7|NA|many
TGTGCCAGCAGCATCCTTGGGGGGAATAGGGCGGTGCAGTACTTC
CASSILGGNRAVQYF
>TRBV28|TRBJ2-7|NA|few
TGTGCCAGCAGTTTCCCCCCGGTTGTCAGGGTTGCCAACGAGCAGTACTTC
CASSFPPVVRVANEQYF
>TRBV6-5|TRBJ1-5|TRBD1|few
TGTGCCAGCAGTTACCCCGGGGGACAGGGGCGTCAGCCCCAGCATTTT
CASSYPGGQGRQPQHF
>TRBV28|TRBJ1-5|NA|many
TGTGCCAGCAGTGGCCGGGGCCTCAATCAGCCCCAGCATTTT
CASSGRGLNQPQHF
>TRBV5-1|TRBJ1-2|NA|many
TGCGCCAGCAGCTTAGACTACGACTATGGCTACACCTTC
CASSLDYDYGYTF
>TRBV9|TRBJ2-5|TRBD2|many
TGTGCCAGCAGCCCGAACTTAGCGGGAGGGGTTGAGACCCAGTACTTC
CASSPNLAGGVETQYF
>TRBV30|TRBJ2-5|TRBD2|NA
TGTGCCTGCTTCAACGGGGGGGAGACCCAGTACTTC
CACFNGGETQYF
>TRBV10-2|TRBJ1-2|NA|many
TGCGCCAGCAGTGAGGTCGGGTATGGCTACACCTTC
CASSEVGYGYTF